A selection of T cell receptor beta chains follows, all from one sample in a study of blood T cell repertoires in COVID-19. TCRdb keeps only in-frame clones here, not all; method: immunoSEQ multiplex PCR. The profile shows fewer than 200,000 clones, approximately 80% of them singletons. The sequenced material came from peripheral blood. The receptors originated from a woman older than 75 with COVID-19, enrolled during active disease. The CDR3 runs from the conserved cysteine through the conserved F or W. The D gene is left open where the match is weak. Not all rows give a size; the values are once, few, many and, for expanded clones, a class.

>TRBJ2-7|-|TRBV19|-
TGTGCCAGTAGCAGGACATGGGGAGGACGCTACGAGCAGTACTTC
CASSRTWGGRYEQYF
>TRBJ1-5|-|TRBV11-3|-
TGTGCCAGCAGCTCGGGGAGCAATCAGCCCCAGCATTTT
CASSSGSNQPQHF
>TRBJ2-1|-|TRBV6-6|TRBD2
TGTGCCAGCAGTCCACGACTAGCGGACTCCTACAATGAGCAGTTCTTC
CASSPRLADSYNEQFF
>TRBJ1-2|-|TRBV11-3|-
TGTGCCAGCAGCTTAGATCGTGGTTGGCGGAATGGCTACACCTTC
CASSLDRGWRNGYTF
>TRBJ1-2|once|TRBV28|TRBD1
TGTGCCAGCGGAAGCGTGGACAGGGGAGGCTACACCTTC
CASGSVDRGGYTF
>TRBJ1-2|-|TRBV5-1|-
TGCGCCAGCAGCTTCTTGGTCGGGGATGGCTACACCTTC
CASSFLVGDGYTF
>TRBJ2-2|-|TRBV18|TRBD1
TGTGCCAGCCAGCACTCGAACCGGGACAGGGTCACCGGGGAGCTGTTTTTT
CASQHSNRDRVTGELFF
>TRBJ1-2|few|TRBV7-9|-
TGTGCCAGCAGCTTGGGGAGGCCGATTGGGGGCTACACCTTC
CASSLGRPIGGYTF
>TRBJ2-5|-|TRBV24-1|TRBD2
TGTGCCACCAGTGATTTTGCGGGAGTGGAGACCCAGTACTTC
CATSDFAGVETQYF
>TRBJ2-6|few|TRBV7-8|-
TGTGCCAGCAGCTCCGGACAGACTGGGGCCAACGTCCTGACTTTC
CASSSGQTGANVLTF
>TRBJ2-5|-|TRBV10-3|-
TGTGCCATCAGTGCTCCCCAGGGCCGGGAGACCCAGTACTTC
CAISAPQGRETQYF
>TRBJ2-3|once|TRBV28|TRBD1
TGTGCCAGCAGTTTTGACAGGGGCTCAGAAACTAGCACAGATACGCAGTATTTT
CASSFDRGSETSTDTQYF
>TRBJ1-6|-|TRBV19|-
TGTGCCAGTAGTATAGATACTTCCGGGAGATCAAGGAGCTCCTATAATTCACCCCTCCACTTT
CASSIDTSGRSRSSYNSPLHF
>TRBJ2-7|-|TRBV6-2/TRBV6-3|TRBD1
TGTGCCAGCAGTTCATACAGGGGAAAGGGATACGAGCAGTACTTC
CASSSYRGKGYEQYF
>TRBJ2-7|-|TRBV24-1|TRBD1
TGTGCCACCAGTGATGGGGACAGGGGGCTCGACGAGCAGTACTTC
CATSDGDRGLDEQYF
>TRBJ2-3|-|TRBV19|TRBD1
TGTGCCAGTAGTATAGCCTGGACAGGGGGCACAGATACGCAGTATTTT
CASSIAWTGGTDTQYF
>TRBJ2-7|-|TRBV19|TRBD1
TGTGCCAGTCTCGATTTTACACAGGGGACCCACGAGCAGTACTTC
CASLDFTQGTHEQYF
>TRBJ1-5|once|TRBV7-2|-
TGTGCCAGCAGCTTAATTGATACAGGGTATGGGCAGCCCCAGCATTTT
CASSLIDTGYGQPQHF
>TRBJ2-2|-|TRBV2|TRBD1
TGTGCCAGCAGTGAAGAGGGGACAGTCTATAACACCGGGGAGCTGTTTTTT
CASSEEGTVYNTGELFF
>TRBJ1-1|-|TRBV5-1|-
TGCGCCAGCAGGAGCGGGCATTCCACTGAAGCTTTCTTT
CASRSGHSTEAFF
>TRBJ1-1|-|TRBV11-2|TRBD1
TGTGCCAGCAGCTCGACCAGGGACAGGGGTTGGGTCACTGAAGCTTTCTTT
CASSSTRDRGWVTEAFF
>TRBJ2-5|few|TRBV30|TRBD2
TGTGCCTGGAGTCCACTAGCGGGGGGGGACCAGTACTTC
CAWSPLAGGDQYF
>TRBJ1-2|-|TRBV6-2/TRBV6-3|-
TGTGCCAGCAGCCCCAACAGGGTTCGGAACGGCTACACCTTC
CASSPNRVRNGYTF
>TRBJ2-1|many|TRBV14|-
TGTGCCAGCAGCCAAGACTCCCGTCGGTATGCCAATGAGCAGTTCTTC
CASSQDSRRYANEQFF
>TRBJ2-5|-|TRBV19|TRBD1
TGTGCCAGTAGTATAGGGGCCGGGACAGGGAGGGAGACCCAGTACTTC
CASSIGAGTGRETQYF
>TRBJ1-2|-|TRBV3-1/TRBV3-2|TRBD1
TGTGCCAGCAGCCAAGATGCAGGGGGCTATGGCTACACCTTC
CASSQDAGGYGYTF
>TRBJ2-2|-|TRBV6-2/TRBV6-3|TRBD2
TGTGCCAGCAGTTCCGGACTAGCGGGGTATACCGGGGAGCTGTTTTTT
CASSSGLAGYTGELFF
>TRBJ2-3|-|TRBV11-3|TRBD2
TGTGCCAGCAGCTTACCGGGACTAGCGGGAGATACGCAGTATTTT
CASSLPGLAGDTQYF
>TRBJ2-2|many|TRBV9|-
TGTGCCAGCAGCGTAGGGAGCACCGGGGAGCTGTTTTTT
CASSVGSTGELFF
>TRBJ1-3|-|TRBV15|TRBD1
TGTGCCACCAGCGCCCGGGACAGGGGGCCTGGAAACACCATATATTTT
CATSARDRGPGNTIYF
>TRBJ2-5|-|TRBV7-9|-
TGTGCCAGCAGCTTAGCTTTTGGGAGTGTGCAGCATAAGCAAGAGACCCAGTACTTC
CASSLAFGSVQHKQETQYF
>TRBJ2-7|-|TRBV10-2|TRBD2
TGCGCCAGCAGCGCAGTCCGGACTAGCGCCTACGAGCAGTACTTC
CASSAVRTSAYEQYF
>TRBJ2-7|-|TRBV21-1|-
TGTGCCAGCAGCAAAAAAAGGGGCCAAGGGGGGGTATTGACCTACGAGCAGTACTTC
CASSKKRGQGGVLTYEQYF
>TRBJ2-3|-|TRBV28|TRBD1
TGTGCCAGCAGTTTACGGACAGGGTACACAGATACGCAGTATTTT
CASSLRTGYTDTQYF
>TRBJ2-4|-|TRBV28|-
TGTGCCAGCAGTTTCTTACCCAGGGGTCGGATCAACATTCAGTACTTC
CASSFLPRGRINIQYF
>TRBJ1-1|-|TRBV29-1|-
TGCAGCGTTCAGGTGAACACTGAAGCTTTCTTT
CSVQVNTEAFF
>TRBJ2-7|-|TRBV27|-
TGTGCCAGCAGTTTAGGTCAGGGTGGGTTCGAGCAGTACTTC
CASSLGQGGFEQYF
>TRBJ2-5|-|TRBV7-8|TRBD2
TGTGCCAGCAGCCCCAGGACTAGCGGGGCTGTACAAGAGACCCAGTACTTC
CASSPRTSGAVQETQYF
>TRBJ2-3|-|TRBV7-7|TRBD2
TGTGCCAGCAGCTTAGGTAGCGGGGTCAGCACAGATACGCAGTATTTT
CASSLGSGVSTDTQYF
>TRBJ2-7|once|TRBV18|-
TGTGCCAGCTCCCGGAGACAGGACCTGTACGAGCAGTACTTC
CASSRRQDLYEQYF
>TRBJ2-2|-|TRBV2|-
TGTGCCAGCAGTGTACGGGGGGCGTTCGCGAACACCGGGGAGCTGTTTTTT
CASSVRGAFANTGELFF
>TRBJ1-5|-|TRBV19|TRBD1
TGTGCCAGTAGTGCACAGGGGGGCAGTCAGCCCCAGCATTTT
CASSAQGGSQPQHF
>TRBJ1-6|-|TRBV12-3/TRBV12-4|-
TGTGCCATCGGACATTCCTATAATTCACCCCTCCACTTT
CAIGHSYNSPLHF
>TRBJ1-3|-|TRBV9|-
TGTGCCAGCAGTAAGACGGGGAACTCTGGAAACACCATATATTTT
CASSKTGNSGNTIYF
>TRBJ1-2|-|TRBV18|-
TGTGCCAGCTCACCATCGGGGGGGAGAGATGGCTACACCTTC
CASSPSGGRDGYTF
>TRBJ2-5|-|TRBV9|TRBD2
TGTGCCAGCAGCGTAGCCGCTAGCGGGGGGGCCTCAGGTGGGACCCAGTACTTC
CASSVAASGGASGGTQYF
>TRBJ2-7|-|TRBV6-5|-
TGTGCCAGCAGTTATACGGCGGTTTCATCCTACGAGCAGTACTTC
CASSYTAVSSYEQYF
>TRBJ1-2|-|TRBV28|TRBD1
TGTGCCAGCAGTGAGACAGGGAGCAATGGCTACACCTTC
CASSETGSNGYTF
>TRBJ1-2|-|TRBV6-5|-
TGTGCCAGCCGGACAGCTAACTATGGCTACACCTTC
CASRTANYGYTF
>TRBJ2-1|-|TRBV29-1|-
TGCAGCGTTGCGAGGCCCTACAATGAGCAGTTCTTC
CSVARPYNEQFF
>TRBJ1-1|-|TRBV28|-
TGTGCCAGCATCCTCCCCCCCGGTCACGGGACTGAAGCTTTCTTT
CASILPPGHGTEAFF
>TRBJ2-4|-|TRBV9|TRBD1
TGTGCCAGCAGCGTAGGCGACAGGGGGCTGGGAAACATTCAGTACTTC
CASSVGDRGLGNIQYF
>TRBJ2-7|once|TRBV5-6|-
TGTGCCAGCAGCTTGGTTAGGGGGTGGTACTACGAGCAGTACTTC
CASSLVRGWYYEQYF
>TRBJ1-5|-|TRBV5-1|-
TGCGCCAGCAGCCCGGACAGTACCAATCAGCCCCAGCATTTT
CASSPDSTNQPQHF
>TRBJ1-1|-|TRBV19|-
TGTGCCAGTAACCGTAAGGGGGTTATTGAAGCTTTCTTT
CASNRKGVIEAFF
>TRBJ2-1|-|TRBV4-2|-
TGTGCCAGCAGCCAATTGCTCGCTAGTAGTAATGAGCAGTTCTTC
CASSQLLASSNEQFF